The clone carrying this T cell receptor (beta chain) has just one count. This specimen belongs to a study of shared clonotypes between healthy human individuals. Across the whole study: CD4 naive cells filled three plates per donor, CD4 memory three, CD8 naive two and CD8 memory one.

The length of the CDR3 is 15 residues. Germline-derived CDR1 and CDR2 are KGHSH and LQKENI. With 3 bases clipped from V and 5 bases from J, the junction kept 7 bases outside the gene matches. As originally analysed: Owing to the provision of junction-only sequences devoid of quality scores by immunoSEQ, filtering differed. Libraries were prepared by immunoSEQ multiplex PCR; TCRdb keeps only in-frame clonotypes and omits some of them. V and J calls and clone size are given by that table; D and trimming were obtained from the DNA. The data contain about 680,000 clones, 72% of them singletons. The TCR originated in a woman aged 25-40 years in good health. The chain links TRBV18 to TRBJ2-1; 7 bases match TRBD1. Input material: memory CD4+ T cells sorted from blood. Subset reported: CD45RA-negative fraction. The CDR3 region has the DNA TGTGCCAGCTCACCGGACAGGACAGCCAACAATGAGCAGTTCTTC. This gives the protein CASSPDRTANNEQFF.